This is a list of T cell receptor beta chains from one sample in a study of radiotherapy plus CTLA-4 blockade in lung cancer. Some clones are missing from TCRdb's copy, which holds only in-frame ones; the method was immunoSEQ multiplex PCR. The data contain approximately 73,000 clones, roughly 84% of them seen just once; the ten biggest clones take up about 38%. The sample here was peripheral blood, taken from a patient treated with radiotherapy plus ipilimumab. All receptors derive from a human donor with non-small cell lung cancer that progressed on radiotherapy plus ipilimumab. CDR3s include the opening cysteine and the closing phenylalanine or tryptophan. Clone size is shown for a subset of rows, as once, few, many or a class of expanded clone.

j_call	v_call	clone_size	cdr3_aa
TRBJ1-4	TRBV19	-	CASGGHFNEKLFF
TRBJ2-2	TRBV10-2	once	CASSGLGAGELFF
TRBJ1-1	TRBV4-1	-	CASSQGIWDTEAFF
TRBJ1-1	TRBV7-9	-	CASSYTGETEAFF
TRBJ2-7	TRBV6-5	-	CASSPSGNEQYF
TRBJ2-7	TRBV15	-	CATSEGLPSSYEQYF
TRBJ2-4	TRBV6-5	-	CASSYYHEVGGNIQYF
TRBJ2-3	TRBV11-3	once	CASSLIAGGLDTQYF
TRBJ2-5	TRBV7-3	-	CASSLGTEETQYF
TRBJ1-1	TRBV28	-	CASSSPRSQTEAFF
TRBJ1-5	TRBV4-2	-	CASSQVWDGNQPQHF
TRBJ2-2	TRBV30	-	CAWSPRGTGELFF
TRBJ2-3	TRBV7-6	few	CASSLVGGGTDTQYF
TRBJ1-1	TRBV10-3	-	CAIGGRVNTEAFF
TRBJ2-2	TRBV12-5	-	CASGFGTTGELFF
TRBJ2-3	TRBV5-1	-	CASRSSTDTQYF
TRBJ1-1	TRBV19	-	CASSMGQKSEAFF
TRBJ2-7	TRBV2	-	CAGGATTYEQYF
TRBJ2-1	TRBV28	-	CASTPAGARYEQFF
TRBJ2-3	TRBV19	-	CASKGTGTSGTDTQYF
TRBJ2-2	TRBV4-1	-	CASSPGTGGDTGELFF
TRBJ2-2	TRBV5-4	-	CASSPVWGVSTGELFF
TRBJ2-3	TRBV5-1	-	CASSPRSGDTQYF
TRBJ1-4	TRBV6-1	-	CASSFRRSYNEKLFF
TRBJ2-3	TRBV6-6	-	CASSYANRPTDTQYF
TRBJ1-1	TRBV5-8	-	CASSPNSGRNTEAFF
TRBJ1-2	TRBV11-2	-	CASSYSPRAAPRGYGYTF
TRBJ2-1	TRBV6-4	-	CASIKALPRHNEQFF
TRBJ2-7	TRBV27	-	CASSPGTGGYEQYF
TRBJ1-1	TRBV6-1	-	CASSEYGLNTEAFF
TRBJ2-1	TRBV9	once	CASSVALGAGAGYEQFF
TRBJ2-4	TRBV30	-	CAWSEGTGMHIQYF
TRBJ1-4	TRBV28	-	CASTSPAGLGSEKLFF
TRBJ2-2	TRBV7-2	once	CASSYYSGELFF
TRBJ1-2	TRBV28	-	CASSLGQGLGYTF
TRBJ1-5	TRBV28	-	CASSLWGVHQPQHF
TRBJ2-3	TRBV29-1	once	CSVEVGSNTDTQYF
TRBJ1-1	TRBV19	-	CASSATGTTEAFF
TRBJ1-1	TRBV30	-	CAWATGVGTEAFF
TRBJ2-1	TRBV7-3	-	CASSLTGYEREQFF
TRBJ2-5	TRBV9	-	CASSPDRDRDGETQYF
TRBJ2-3	TRBV10-3	-	CAIRGLASTDTQYF
TRBJ2-3	TRBV14	few	CASSVSWLDTQYF
TRBJ1-1	TRBV20-1	-	CSVTKHREAFF
TRBJ1-1	TRBV9	-	CASSAGTAMNTEAFF
TRBJ1-1	TRBV19	-	CASSLQPGTGGTEAFF
TRBJ1-1	TRBV4-1	few	CASSQDEGLGNTEAFF
TRBJ2-1	TRBV11-2	-	CASSLQGGGSSYNEQFF
TRBJ2-7	TRBV28	-	CASSPGDTLEQYF
TRBJ1-5	TRBV18	-	CASSPSQGQPQHF
TRBJ2-3	TRBV28	-	CASSLLGGDGSTDTQYF
TRBJ2-3	TRBV18	-	CASSPRDSQDTQYF
TRBJ2-1	TRBV7-9	-	CASRRGHLGFF
TRBJ1-2	TRBV30	-	CAWRWAGGYTF
TRBJ1-1	TRBV5-1	-	CASSLAGRSGTEAFF
TRBJ2-1	TRBV6-1	-	CASSESGFYGNEQFF
TRBJ2-1	TRBV29-1	-	CSVDTSGLYNEQFF
TRBJ2-7	TRBV4-1	-	CASSHGRYYEQYF
TRBJ1-2	TRBV28	-	CASSLRIGGPGYTF
TRBJ1-1	TRBV7-9	-	CASSLRTGGGTEAFF